The 25 T cell receptor beta chains presented below share a single source sample, sequenced in a study of sequential checkpoint blockade in melanoma. Treatment here: randomized to nivolumab then ipilimumab (arm A) or the reverse (arm B). Libraries were prepared by immunoSEQ multiplex PCR; TCRdb keeps only in-frame clonotypes and omits some of them. The sample carries about 13,000 clones, roughly a quarter recorded once. The sequencing here drew on tumor tissue (inferred from file names), taken from a patient given nivolumab and ipilimumab in sequence. Receptors originate from a human donor with melanoma.

This chain connects TRBV29-1 to TRBJ1-1, with 9 bases aligning to TRBD1. J was trimmed by 3 bases and V by 6 bases; bases with no gene match: 5. Germline assignment: CDR1 SQVTM and CDR2 ANQGSEA. The CDR3 loop spans 13 amino acids. The CDR3 is CSVGQGRDTEAFF. CDR3 in DNA: TGCAGCGTCGGACAGGGGAGGGACACTGAAGCTTTCTTT. Full variable domain (missing parts from reference TRBV29-1 and TRBJ1-1): SAVISQKPSRDICQRGTSLTIQCQVDSQVTMMFWYRQQPGQSLTLIATANQGSEATYESGFVIDKFPISRPNLTFSTLTVSNMSPEDSSIYLCSVGQGRDTEAFFGQGTRLTVV.

The chain recombines TRBV11-3 with TRBJ2-2, with D unresolved. Trimming took 1 base from V and 0 from J, leaving 3 bases between them. Germline assignment: CDR1 SGHNT and CDR2 YENEEA. This CDR3 has 14 residues. The CDR3 protein is CASSLGANTGELFF. The CDR3 nucleotides read TGTGCCAGCAGCTTAGGGGCGAACACCGGGGAGCTGTTTTTT.

The chain uses TRBV19 and TRBJ2-3; D is possibly TRBD2 (5 bases). Germline CDR1 reads LNHDA; CDR2 reads SQIVND (reference sequence). The CDR3 sequence is 15 residues long. Trimming shortened V by 2 bases and J by 5 bases, and 14 bases separated the two germline ends. CDR3: CASSINGNTLDTQYF. The CDR3 DNA is TGTGCCAGTAGTATAAACGGGAATACTCTAGATACGCAGTATTTT.

The chain uses TRBV5-1 and TRBJ2-1; D is undetermined. With 1 base removed from V and 0 bases from J, the gap between germline ends came to 14 bases. CDR3 length: 17 amino acids. CDR1 and CDR2 (germline): SGHRS, YFSETQ. The CDR3 bases are TGCGCCAGCAGCTTGCCCAACTCCACCCGCTCCTACAATGAGCAGTTCTTC. This sequence encodes CASSLPNSTRSYNEQFF.

The chain combines TRBV11-3 with TRBJ1-4; 7 nucleotides agree with TRBD1. The V gene's germline CDR1 is SGHNT and CDR2 YENEEA. The J segment lost 8 bases and the V segment lost 1 base, leaving 4 bases of the junction unmatched. The CDR3 length is 14 residues. The DNA of the CDR3 is TGTGCCAGCAGCTTAGGACAGGGAGGCGAAAAACTGTTTTTT. Its protein is CASSLGQGGEKLFF.

The CDR3 nucleotides are TGTGCCACCAGCAGAGGGACTAGCTCGAACACCGGGGAGCTGTTTTTT. Translated, it gives CATSRGTSSNTGELFF. This chain links TRBV15 with TRBJ2-2; the match to TRBD2 covers 8 bases. CDR3 length: 16 residues. Germline trimming cut 1 base from V and 0 bases from J; bases unmatched to any gene: 1. CDR1 LNHNV and CDR2 YYDKDF come from the germline V gene (reference sequence).

This sequence joins TRBV6-8 and TRBJ2-5, with TRBD2 matching 7 bases. The CDR3 runs to 12 residues. Germline V lookup: CDR1 MNHGY, CDR2 SAAAGT. V lost 4 bases and J lost 5; bases outside the gene matches: 1. This CDR3 is CASSWGGETQYF. The CDR3 nucleotides read TGTGCCAGCAGTTGGGGGGGGGAGACCCAGTACTTC.

This sequence joins TRBV11-3 and TRBJ2-3, with D perhaps assigned TRBD1 or TRBD2 (5 bases each). Trimming took off 5 bases at V and 2 bases at J, with 17 bases between the two ends. Germline values: CDR1 SGHNT, CDR2 YENEEA. CDR3 length: 16 amino acids. The CDR3 DNA reads as TGTGCCAGCAGCCCAGGGACCACTACCTTCACAGATACGCAGTATTTT. Translating it yields CASSPGTTTFTDTQYF.

The J gene is TRBJ1-2, the V gene TRBV28; D gene unclear. The length of the CDR3 is 18 residues. Germline V gene lookup returns CDR1 MDHEN and CDR2 SYDVKM. The V and J ends lost 5 bases and 1 base respectively, with 23 bases between them. CDR3 bases: TGTGCCAGCAGTCCCCCCTCGCTTCTTAGACGCAATAACTATGGCTACACCTTC. This gives the protein CASSPPSLLRRNNYGYTF.

This clone was counted many times. The chain recombines TRBV11-3 with TRBJ2-7; possible D gene TRBD1, 6 bases. CDR1 is SGHNT and CDR2 is YENEEA in the germline V gene. V was cut by 1 base and J by 3 bases, with 10 bases left in between. This CDR3 comprises 14 residues. The CDR3 DNA is TGTGCCAGCAGCTTAGTTGGGGGCTACTACGAGCAGTACTTC. It encodes CASSLVGGYYEQYF.

This chain links TRBV19 with TRBJ1-1; possibly TRBD1 for D (5 bases). This CDR3 is built from 15 residues. CDR1 is LNHDA, CDR2 SQIVND, per germline (reference sequence). Trimming took off 3 bases at V and 6 bases at J, with 17 bases between the two ends. The CDR3 is CASSIPGRSASEAFF. CDR3 DNA sequence: TGTGCCAGTAGTATCCCGGGACGGTCAGCTTCTGAAGCTTTCTTT.

The sample holds a few counts of this clone. The rearrangement links TRBV29-1 to TRBJ2-3; 8 positions agree with TRBD2. Losses at the gene ends were 7 bases for V and 1 base for J; bases not matched to a gene: 4. The CDR3 has 13 residues. Germline assignment: CDR1 SQVTM and CDR2 ANQGSEA. CDR3 sequence reads: CSAKLAGTDTQYF. CDR3 nucleotides: TGCAGCGCGAAACTAGCGGGCACAGATACGCAGTATTTT.

The chain carries TRBV12-2 and TRBJ2-7; the table's D call TRBD2 went unverified against the DNA. TRBV12-2 is annotated as a pseudogene. The CDR3 is made up of 16 amino acids. The CDR3 here is CANPWASGRDSYEQYF. CDR3 sequence (DNA): TGTGCCAACCCCTGGGCTAGCGGGAGGGACTCCTACGAGCAGTACTTC.

The gene calls are TRBV29-1 and TRBJ2-2, with 7 bases that match TRBD1. With V trimmed by 7 bases and J by 7 bases, 12 bases remained unmatched. The germline CDR1 and CDR2 sequences are SQVTM and ANQGSEA. The CDR3 sequence is 14 residues long. The CDR3 DNA reads TGCAGCGCCGGCCGACAGGGTGGGGTCGGGGAGCTGTTTTTT. Translating gives CSAGRQGGVGELFF.

This clone was seen a few times. The chain combines TRBV9 with TRBJ1-3, with D maybe TRBD1 (5 bases). The CDR3 runs to 13 residues. Germline CDR1 reads SGDLS; CDR2 reads YYNGEE. V lost 3 bases and J lost 4, with 8 bases in between. The CDR3 reads CASSGGLGNTIYF. The CDR3 DNA reads TGTGCCAGCAGCGGGGGCTTGGGAAACACCATATATTTT.

The chain joins TRBV25-1 to TRBJ2-7, with unresolved D. V was clipped by 8 bases and J by 3 bases, with 20 bases between them. Germline V gives CDR1 MGHDK, CDR2 SYGVNS. This CDR3 is 15 amino acids long. CDR3 sequence: CASDRRSGWSYEQYF. Written as DNA, the CDR3 is TGTGCCAGCGATCGTAGATCAGGTTGGAGCTACGAGCAGTACTTC.

This clone came up a few times. The chain joins TRBV27 to TRBJ1-2, with 7 nucleotides matching TRBD1. With V trimmed by 6 bases and J by 4 bases, 5 bases remained unmatched. CDR3 size: 13 residues. The V gene's germline CDR1 is MNHEY and CDR2 SMNVEV (reference sequence). CDR3 in amino acids: CASSKGTAYGYTF. The DNA of the CDR3 is TGTGCCAGCAGCAAAGGGACAGCCTATGGCTACACCTTC.

A few counts support this clone. The V gene is TRBV6-8, the J gene TRBJ1-1; the match to TRBD1 covers 10 bases. CDR1 is MNHGY, CDR2 SAAAGT, per germline. V shed 8 bases, J shed 6 bases, and the junction held 9 bases outside the gene matches. The CDR3 totals 14 residues. This CDR3 is CASVGQGIRAEAFF. CDR3 in DNA: TGTGCCAGCGTGGGACAGGGGATTCGGGCTGAAGCTTTCTTT.

This clone was observed at least ten times. J is TRBJ1-5 and V is TRBV5-3; D is perhaps TRBD1 (6 bases). TRBV5-3 carries the ORF label, with uncertain function. V was shortened by 1 base and J by 5 bases, with 22 bases between the two germline ends. The CDR3 is made up of 18 amino acids. CDR3 residues: CARSLYREERGKDQPQHF. The CDR3 nucleotides read TGTGCCAGAAGCTTGTACAGGGAAGAGAGAGGGAAGGATCAGCCCCAGCATTTT.

This clone has only a few counts. The V gene is TRBV6-8, the J gene TRBJ2-1; tentatively, D is TRBD1 (5 bases). The V and J ends lost 6 bases and 5 bases respectively, with 8 bases between them. The CDR3 loop spans 12 amino acids. CDR1 and CDR2 from the germline V gene are MNHGY and SAAAGT. This chain's CDR3 is CASSPTDNEQFF. DNA for the CDR3: TGTGCCAGCAGCCCGACAGACAATGAGCAGTTCTTC.

The chain employs TRBV25-1 and TRBJ1-1; the D gene is possibly TRBD1 (5 bases). Germline CDR1 and CDR2: MGHDK and SYGVNS. This CDR3 is built from 12 residues. V was clipped by 2 bases and J by 5 bases, with 6 bases between them. The CDR3 nucleotides are TGTGCCAGCAGTGAACCAGGGACTGAAGCTTTCTTT. This translates into CASSEPGTEAFF.

The rearrangement joins TRBV5-1 to TRBJ2-2; 8 bases fit TRBD1. Germline V gives CDR1 SGHRS, CDR2 YFSETQ. This CDR3 is built from 14 residues. The V and J ends lost 7 bases and 3 bases, in that order; junction bases with no gene match: 5. The CDR3 coding sequence is TGCGCCAGCCGCAGGGGGCGTGACACCGGGGAGCTGTTTTTT. Its protein product is CASRRGRDTGELFF.

This clone was detected only a few times. V usage is TRBV11-3 and J usage is TRBJ1-5; D is perhaps TRBD1 (5 bases). The CDR3 contains 16 residues. V gave up 1 base and J gave up 4 bases, with 14 bases separating them. The germline V gene has CDR1 SGHNT and CDR2 YENEEA. The CDR3 bases are TGTGCCAGCAGCTTAGGATCTCCCAGGGATAATCAGCCCCAGCATTTT. Protein sequence: CASSLGSPRDNQPQHF.

The chain is built from TRBV5-1 and TRBJ2-7; 9 nucleotides agree with TRBD1. The CDR3 sequence is 17 residues long. From germline, CDR1 is SGHRS and CDR2 YFSETQ. The V and J ends lost 0 bases and 4 bases, in that order; junction bases with no gene match: 11. CDR3: CASSLALGTGNVYEQYF. CDR3 bases: TGCGCCAGCAGCTTGGCCTTAGGGACAGGGAACGTATACGAGCAGTACTTC.

The V gene is TRBV6-8, the J gene TRBJ1-1, with D unresolved. Trimming took 5 bases from V and 0 from J, leaving 16 bases between them. CDR3 length equals 16 residues. Per the germline V gene, CDR1 is MNHGY and CDR2 is SAAAGT. The CDR3 is CASSHLVRHMNTEAFF. Here the CDR3 DNA reads TGTGCCAGCAGTCATTTGGTCCGACATATGAACACTGAAGCTTTCTTT.